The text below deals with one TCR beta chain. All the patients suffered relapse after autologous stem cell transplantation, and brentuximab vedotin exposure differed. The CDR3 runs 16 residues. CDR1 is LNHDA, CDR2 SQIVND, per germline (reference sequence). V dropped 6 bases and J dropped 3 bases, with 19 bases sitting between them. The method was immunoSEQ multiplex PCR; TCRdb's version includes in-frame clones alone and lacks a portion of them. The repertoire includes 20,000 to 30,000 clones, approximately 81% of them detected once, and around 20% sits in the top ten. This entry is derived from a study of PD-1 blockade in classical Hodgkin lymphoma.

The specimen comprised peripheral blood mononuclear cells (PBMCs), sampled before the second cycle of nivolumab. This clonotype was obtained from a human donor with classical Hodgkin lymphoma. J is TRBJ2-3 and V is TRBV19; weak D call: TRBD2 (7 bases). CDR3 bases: TGTGCCAGTAGCCCCGTGTCAGGGGAGGGGACAGATACGCAGTATTTT. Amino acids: CASSPVSGEGTDTQYF.